One T cell receptor (beta chain) is described in this entry. Its antigen is not known. The record originates from a study of vaccination effects on CD4 cells after COVID-19. About the study: With around 10 ug/ml peptides and 9 to 10 IU/ml IL-2, approximately 2.1 million PBMC per well were cultured.

Overall study results and limits: Recruitment yielded few convalescent patients, and the study had no early post-infection timepoints. After vaccination of healthy people, only 1 of 255 vaccine-induced clones cross-reacted with common cold coronaviruses.

Researchers isolated CD4+ T cells once about 11 days of culture had elapsed. Cultures had half their medium replaced with IL-2 medium on days 3 and 7. The V end lost 4 bases, the J end lost 3 bases, and 13 bases lay between the germline ends. The length of the CDR3 is 14 residues. CDR1 and CDR2 from the germline V gene are SGDLS and YYNGEE. Sequencing was performed with immunoSEQ multiplex PCR; in TCRdb, only in-frame clones are kept and a portion is missing. The sample yields 50,000 to 75,000 clones, approximately 80% seen once. The chain links TRBV9 to TRBJ1-2; D unresolved. The source material was CD4+ T cells from PBMCs cultured without peptide, sampled before COVID-19 vaccination. The receptor's source is a human donor who received a COVID-19 vaccine. The CDR3 loop is CASSPGQTHYGYTF. CDR3 DNA: TGTGCCAGCAGCCCCGGGCAAACGCACTATGGCTACACCTTC.